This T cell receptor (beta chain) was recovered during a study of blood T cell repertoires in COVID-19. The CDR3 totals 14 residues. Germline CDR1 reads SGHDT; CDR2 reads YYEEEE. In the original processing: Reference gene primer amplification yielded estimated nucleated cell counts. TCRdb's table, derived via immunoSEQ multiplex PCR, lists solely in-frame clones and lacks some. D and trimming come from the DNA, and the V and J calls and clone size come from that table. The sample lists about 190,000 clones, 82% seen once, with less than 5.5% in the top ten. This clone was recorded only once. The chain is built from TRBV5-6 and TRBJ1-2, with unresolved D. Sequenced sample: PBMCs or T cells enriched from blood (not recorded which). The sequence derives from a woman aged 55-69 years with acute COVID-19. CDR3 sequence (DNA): TGTGCAACCGGGAGAATAACCCAAGGCTATGGCTACACCTTC. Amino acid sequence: CATGRITQGYGYTF.